The TCR beta chain under discussion was sequenced for a study of graft-versus-host responses after intestinal transplantation. Sequenced by immunoSEQ multiplex PCR; TCRdb stores in-frame clones only, minus some. This sample yields about 10,000 clones, of which roughly 96% are seen a single time; roughly 17% belongs to the top ten. Study-level findings and limits: Allografts of one patient group, those with graft-donor T cell macrochimerism, had high graft-versus-host to host-versus-graft clonal ratios. Early after transplant, HvG clones declined as circulating GvH clones peaked.

The germline V and J ends were trimmed by 6 bases and 2 bases, with 12 bases remaining between them. The germline V gene has CDR1 MNHNS and CDR2 SASEGT. The CDR3 runs 14 residues. A single count supports this clone. What it recognizes is unknown. This specimen was bone marrow, taken around 520 days after intestinal transplantation. V and J are TRBV6-1 and TRBJ2-3, with D perhaps matching TRBD1 (6 bases). This TCR was recovered from a human patient who received an intestinal transplant, so some T cells may come from the graft donor. Here the CDR3 DNA reads TGTGCCAGCAGGTCAACAGGGTTCACAGATACGCAGTATTTT. This encodes CASRSTGFTDTQYF.